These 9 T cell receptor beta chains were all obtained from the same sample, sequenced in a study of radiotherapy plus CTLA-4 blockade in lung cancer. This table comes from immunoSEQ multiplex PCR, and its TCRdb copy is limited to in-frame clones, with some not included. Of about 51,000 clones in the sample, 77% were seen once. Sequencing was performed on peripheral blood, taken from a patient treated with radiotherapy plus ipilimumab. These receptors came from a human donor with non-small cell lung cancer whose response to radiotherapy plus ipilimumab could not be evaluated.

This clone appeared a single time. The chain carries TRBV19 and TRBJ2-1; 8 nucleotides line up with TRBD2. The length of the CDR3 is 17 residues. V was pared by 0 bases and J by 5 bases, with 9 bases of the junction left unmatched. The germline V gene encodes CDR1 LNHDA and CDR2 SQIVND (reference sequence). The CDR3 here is CASSIDELAVEDNEQFF. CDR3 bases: TGTGCCAGTAGTATAGACGAACTAGCGGTAGAGGACAATGAGCAGTTCTTC.

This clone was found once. CDR3 residues: CASIPLPQSDGYTF. As DNA, the CDR3 is TGTGCCAGCATTCCGCTTCCCCAATCGGATGGCTACACCTTC. V usage is TRBV6-1 and J usage is TRBJ1-2; D not certain. There are 14 residues in the CDR3. The germline gives CDR1 MNHNS, CDR2 SASEGT. Trimming pared 7 bases from V and 6 bases from J, leaving 18 bases between.

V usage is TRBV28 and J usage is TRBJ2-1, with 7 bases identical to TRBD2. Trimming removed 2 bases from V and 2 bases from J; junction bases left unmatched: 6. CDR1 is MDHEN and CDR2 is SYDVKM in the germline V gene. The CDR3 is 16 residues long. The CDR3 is CASSLGGGSPYNEQFF. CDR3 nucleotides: TGTGCCAGCAGTTTAGGAGGCGGGAGTCCCTACAATGAGCAGTTCTTC.

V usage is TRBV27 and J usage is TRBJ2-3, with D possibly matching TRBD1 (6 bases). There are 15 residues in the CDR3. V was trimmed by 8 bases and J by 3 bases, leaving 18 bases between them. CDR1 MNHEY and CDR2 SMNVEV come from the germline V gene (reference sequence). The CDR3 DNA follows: TGTGCCAGCTCCACGGGACACGACGGGACAGATACGCAGTATTTT. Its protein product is CASSTGHDGTDTQYF.

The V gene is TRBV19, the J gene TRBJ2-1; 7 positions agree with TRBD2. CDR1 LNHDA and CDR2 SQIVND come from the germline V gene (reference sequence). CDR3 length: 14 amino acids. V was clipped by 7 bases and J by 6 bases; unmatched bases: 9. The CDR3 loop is CASTAGEAPNEQFF. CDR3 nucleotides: TGTGCCAGTACCGCGGGAGAGGCTCCCAATGAGCAGTTCTTC.

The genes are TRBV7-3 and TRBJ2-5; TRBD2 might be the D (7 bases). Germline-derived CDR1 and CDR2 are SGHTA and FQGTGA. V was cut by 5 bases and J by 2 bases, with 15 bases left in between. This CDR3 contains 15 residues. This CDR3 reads CASSPSGGEQETQYF. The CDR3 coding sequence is TGTGCCAGCAGCCCCTCGGGGGGCGAACAAGAGACCCAGTACTTC.

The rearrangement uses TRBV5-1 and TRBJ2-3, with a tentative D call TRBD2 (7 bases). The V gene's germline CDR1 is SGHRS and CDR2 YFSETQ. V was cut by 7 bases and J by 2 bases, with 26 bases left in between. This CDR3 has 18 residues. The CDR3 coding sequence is TGCGCCAGCCGCCGCCGGGGGCGTTCCCGGGGGGACACAGATACGCAGTATTTT. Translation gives CASRRRGRSRGDTDTQYF. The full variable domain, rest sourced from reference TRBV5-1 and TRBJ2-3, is KAGVTQTPRYLIKTRGQQVTLSCSPISGHRSVSWYQQTPGQGLQFLFEYFSETQRNKGNFPGRFSGRQFSNSRSEMNVSTLELGDSALYLCASRRRGRSRGDTDTQYFGPGTRLTVL.

CDR3 loop: CASSFMRTGGQPQHF. The CDR3 DNA sequence: TGTGCCAGCAGCTTTATGCGGACTGGGGGCCAGCCCCAGCATTTT. This rearrangement joins TRBV7-2 to TRBJ1-5; TRBD1 is a possible D gene (6 bases). V was trimmed by 3 bases and J by 7 bases, leaving 16 bases between them. Germline V gene data show CDR1 as SGHTA and CDR2 as FQGNSA. The CDR3 covers 15 residues.

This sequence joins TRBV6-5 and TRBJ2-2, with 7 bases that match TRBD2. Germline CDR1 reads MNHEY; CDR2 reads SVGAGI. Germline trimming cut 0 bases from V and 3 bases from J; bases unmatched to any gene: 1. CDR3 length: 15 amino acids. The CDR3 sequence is CASSYSGGDTGELFF. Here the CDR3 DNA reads TGTGCCAGCAGTTACTCGGGAGGGGACACCGGGGAGCTGTTTTTT.